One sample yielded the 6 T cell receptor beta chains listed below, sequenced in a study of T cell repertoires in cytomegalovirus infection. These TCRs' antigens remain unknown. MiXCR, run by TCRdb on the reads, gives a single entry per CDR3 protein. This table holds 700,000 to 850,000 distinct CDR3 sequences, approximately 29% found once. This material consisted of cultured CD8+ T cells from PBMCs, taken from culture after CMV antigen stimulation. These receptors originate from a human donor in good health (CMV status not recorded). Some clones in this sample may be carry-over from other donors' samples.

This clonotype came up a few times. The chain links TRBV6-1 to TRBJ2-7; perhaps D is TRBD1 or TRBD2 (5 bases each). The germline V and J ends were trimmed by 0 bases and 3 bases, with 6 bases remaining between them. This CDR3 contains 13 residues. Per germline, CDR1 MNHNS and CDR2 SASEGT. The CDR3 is CASSEAGVYEQYV. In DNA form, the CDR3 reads TGTGCCAGCAGTGAAGCGGGGGTCTACGAGCAGTACGTC.

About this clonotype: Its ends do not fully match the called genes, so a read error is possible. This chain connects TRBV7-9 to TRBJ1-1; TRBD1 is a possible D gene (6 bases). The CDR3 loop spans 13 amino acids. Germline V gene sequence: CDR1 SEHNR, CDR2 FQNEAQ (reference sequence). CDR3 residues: CVSSADSGNEAFF. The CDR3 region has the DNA TGTGTCAGCAGCGCGGACAGTGGGAATGAAGCTTTCTTT.

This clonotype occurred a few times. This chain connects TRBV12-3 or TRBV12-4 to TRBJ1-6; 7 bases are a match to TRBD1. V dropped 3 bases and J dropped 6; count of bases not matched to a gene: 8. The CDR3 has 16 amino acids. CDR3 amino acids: CASSFLVTGRNSPLHF. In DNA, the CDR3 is TGTGCCAGCAGTTTCCTCGTGACAGGGCGTAATTCACCCCTCCACTTT.

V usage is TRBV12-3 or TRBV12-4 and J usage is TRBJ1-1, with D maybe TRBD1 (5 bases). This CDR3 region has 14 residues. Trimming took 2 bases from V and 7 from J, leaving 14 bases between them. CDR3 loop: CASSLSGDHSEAFF. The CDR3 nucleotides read TGTGCCAGCAGTTTATCGGGGGACCACAGTGAAGCTTTCTTT.

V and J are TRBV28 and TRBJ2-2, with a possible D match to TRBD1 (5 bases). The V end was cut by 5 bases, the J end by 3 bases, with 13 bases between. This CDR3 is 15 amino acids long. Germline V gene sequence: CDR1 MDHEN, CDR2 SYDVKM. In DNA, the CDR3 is TGTGCCAGCAGTCCCAGGGTTTGGTACACCGGGGAGCTGTTTTTT. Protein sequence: CASSPRVWYTGELFF.

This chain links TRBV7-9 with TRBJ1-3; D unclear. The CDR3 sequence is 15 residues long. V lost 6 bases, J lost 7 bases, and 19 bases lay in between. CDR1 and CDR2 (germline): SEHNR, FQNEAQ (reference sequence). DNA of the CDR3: TGTGCCAGCAGATCGAGGGAGGATCCCCGGAACACCATATATTTT. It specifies CASRSREDPRNTIYF.